This record covers a single TCR beta chain. Antigen: not known. This specimen belongs to a study of shared clonotypes between healthy human individuals. This CDR3 contains 13 residues. The germline V gene has CDR1 ENHRY and CDR2 SYGVKD. V lost 6 bases, J lost 1 base, and 3 bases stayed unmatched. General observations from the study: Estimated richness values were generally larger in naive subsets than in memory subsets. Non-shared clonotypes were found to have lower generation probabilities than the clonotypes that were shared by all four of the sorted-subset donors.

Profiling relied on immunoSEQ multiplex PCR, and the TCRdb table lists in-frame clones only, not all of them. The sample yields about 2.3 million clones, more than 85% seen once. Caucasian adults residing in Nashville, Tennessee made up all the donors. What was sequenced was naive CD4+ T cells from PBMCs. Regarding subset: CD45RA+ positively selected. This TCR was sampled from a man younger than 35 in good health. Some clones in this sample may be carry-over from other donors' samples. The J gene is TRBJ2-7, the V gene TRBV10-3, with 7 bases matching TRBD1. The CDR3 DNA reads TGTGCCATCAGATCAGGGGGATCCTACGAGCAGTACTTC. Translated, it gives CAIRSGGSYEQYF.